The rows below give T cell receptor beta chains drawn from one sample of a study of shared clonotypes between healthy human individuals. The data were produced by immunoSEQ multiplex PCR, yet TCRdb's version contains in-frame clones alone and is incomplete. The table has approximately 650,000 clones, over 95% seen once; the top ten hold 0.1% to 0.11%. The sequenced material came from naive CD8+ T cells sorted from blood. The receptors originated from a woman aged 25-40 years in good health. CDR3s include the opening cysteine and the closing phenylalanine or tryptophan. A D gene is named only where the DNA matches it firmly.

>TRBJ1-5|.|TRBV19
CASSIFDTGQPQHF
>TRBJ2-3|TRBD1|TRBV28
CASSFRGRESQYF
>TRBJ2-7|.|TRBV15
CATSRRPEGTYEQYF
>TRBJ1-2|TRBD1|TRBV7-8
CASSLGQGVYGYTF
>TRBJ2-7|TRBD2|TRBV5-4
CASSFGGEGPYEQYF
>TRBJ2-2|TRBD2|TRBV28
CASSFQTSGRAPNTGELFF
>TRBJ2-7|.|TRBV28
CASSFRPTSYEQYF
>TRBJ2-3|.|TRBV7-9
CASSGRTVTQYF
>TRBJ1-5|TRBD1|TRBV28
CASSPRQGNQPQHF
>TRBJ1-5|.|TRBV27
CASSFRKGNQPQHF
>TRBJ2-3|.|TRBV10-3
CASMAGTTDTQYF
>TRBJ2-7|.|TRBV19
CASSIAGSGEQYF
>TRBJ2-1|TRBD2|TRBV19
CASSRGLAYNEQFF
>TRBJ2-1|.|TRBV4-1
CASSHYGGFNEQFF
>TRBJ1-3|.|TRBV13
CASSLGLPGNTIYF
>TRBJ2-1|TRBD2|TRBV29-1
CSVAGLADVSHEQFF
>TRBJ2-5|.|TRBV9
CASSAPRGKLGQETQYF
>TRBJ2-7|TRBD1|TRBV5-6
CASSTYTGTGLRHYEQYF
>TRBJ2-1|TRBD2|TRBV7-2
CASSFAGHRGDEQFF
>TRBJ2-7|TRBD2|TRBV6-1
CASSEFGGSYEQYF
>TRBJ2-5|.|TRBV5-6
CASSLALYQETQYF
>TRBJ1-2|.|TRBV5-4
CASSLVQGNYGYTF
>TRBJ2-1|.|TRBV7-9
CASKGWSSYNEQFF
>TRBJ2-3|.|TRBV10-2
CASSEVDTQYF
>TRBJ1-1|.|TRBV6-5
CASSYEGRGGTEAFF
>TRBJ2-7|TRBD2|TRBV5-6
CASSLGLVNYEQYF
>TRBJ2-7|TRBD1|TRBV11-3
CASSFRTGGYEQYF
>TRBJ2-1|.|TRBV10-2
CASNANRLQYNEQFF
>TRBJ2-3|TRBD1|TRBV7-9
CASSPLGGRLTDTQYF
>TRBJ1-1|.|TRBV6-5
CASSPNEYTEAFF
>TRBJ1-5|.|TRBV6-1
CASSEWIGTGNQPQHF
>TRBJ2-2|.|TRBV11-3
CASSQELGGPGELFF
>TRBJ1-5|.|TRBV19
CATSFVGAQHF
>TRBJ2-1|TRBD2|TRBV27
CASSWDSTAGGEQFF
>TRBJ2-7|TRBD1|TRBV5-6
CASSPGGPYEQYF
>TRBJ1-5|.|TRBV4-1
CASSPQSRPGSNQPQHF
>TRBJ2-3|TRBD2|TRBV9
CASSVESGSADTQYF
>TRBJ1-5|TRBD1|TRBV27
CASSPAGGAMQPQHF
>TRBJ2-2|.|TRBV28
CASSLYNIPREGDTGELFF
>TRBJ2-1|.|TRBV5-1
CASSWTTGYEQFF
>TRBJ1-1|.|TRBV27
CASRRRGPGWTEAFF